This TCR beta chain was obtained from a study of T cells after yellow fever vaccination. Germline lookup yields CDR1 MNHEY and CDR2 SVGAGI. Trimming took 0 bases from V and 5 from J, leaving 5 bases between them. There are 13 residues in the CDR3. Using its own MiXCR run on the 5' RACE reads, TCRdb lists one record per CDR3 protein. Found here are 300,000 or so distinct CDR3 sequences, about an eighth of them singletons; the top ten hold about 0.54%. The chain uses TRBV6-5 and TRBJ1-5; D is ambiguous. The material sequenced was CD4+ T cells sorted from PBMCs, taken 45 days after the yellow fever booster vaccination. The source is a man aged 25 to 40 who received the YFV17D yellow fever vaccine. CDR3 in DNA: TGTGCCAGCAGTTACTCGAGGGATCAGCCCCAGCATTTT. Amino acids: CASSYSRDQPQHF.